The present T cell receptor (beta chain) was sequenced within a study of T cell changes during pregnancy in multiple sclerosis. Worth noting for this clone: This sample also contains other DNA sequences that code for the same CDR3.

Germline assignment: CDR1 LNHDA and CDR2 SQIVND (reference sequence). The CDR3 runs to 12 residues. The germline V and J ends were trimmed by 1 base and 8 bases, with 8 bases remaining between them. Profiled with immunoSEQ multiplex PCR; TCRdb holds only in-frame clones, not every one. The sample has 50,000 to 65,000 clones, under 95% seen once. The TCR comes from a female donor with multiple sclerosis, enrolled in a pregnancy study. The sequencing here drew on CD8+ T cells from peripheral blood mononuclear cells, taken in the second trimester of pregnancy. V gene TRBV19 combines with J gene TRBJ1-1; D not resolved. In DNA form, the CDR3 reads TGTGCCAGTAGTATAGGGGCAGGAGAAGCTTTCTTT. Protein: CASSIGAGEAFF.